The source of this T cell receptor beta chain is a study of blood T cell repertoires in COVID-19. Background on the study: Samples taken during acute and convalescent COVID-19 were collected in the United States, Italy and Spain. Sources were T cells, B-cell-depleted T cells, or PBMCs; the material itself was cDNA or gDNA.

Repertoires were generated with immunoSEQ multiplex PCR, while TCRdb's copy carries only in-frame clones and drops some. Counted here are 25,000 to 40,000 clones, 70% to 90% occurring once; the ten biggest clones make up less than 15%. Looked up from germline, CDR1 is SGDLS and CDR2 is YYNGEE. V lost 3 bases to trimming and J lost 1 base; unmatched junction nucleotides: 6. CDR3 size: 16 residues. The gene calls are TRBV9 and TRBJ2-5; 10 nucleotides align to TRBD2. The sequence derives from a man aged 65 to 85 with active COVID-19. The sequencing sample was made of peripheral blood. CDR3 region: CASSALGLATQETQYF. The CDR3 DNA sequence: TGTGCCAGCAGCGCTCTGGGACTAGCGACCCAAGAGACCCAGTACTTC.